This TCR beta chain comes out of a study of beta chain features in type 1 diabetes. Expressed TCRB transcripts were sequenced, since all the RNA that had been isolated was reverse transcribed. The protocol was immunoSEQ multiplex PCR, while the TCRdb copy is restricted to in-frame clones and leaves out a portion. Among 300,000 to 350,000 clones listed, around 7.6% were seen once. This CDR3 is 15 amino acids long. Unmatched junction bases numbered 13, after V lost 6 bases and J lost 7 bases. Per germline, CDR1 MDHEN and CDR2 SYDVKM. A remark on this clone: Its antigen is unidentified.

Findings and limits, study-wide: For patients, the naive, central memory and Treg TCRB repertoires appeared more alike than for healthy donors.

The chain uses TRBV28 and TRBJ2-7, with 9 positions matching TRBD1. The sample consisted of central memory CD4+ T cells from blood. This clonotype was obtained from a woman under 30 in good health. The CDR3 protein is CASRSRDRVSGEQYF. The CDR3 region has the DNA TGTGCCAGCAGATCCCGGGACAGGGTGTCTGGGGAGCAGTACTTC.